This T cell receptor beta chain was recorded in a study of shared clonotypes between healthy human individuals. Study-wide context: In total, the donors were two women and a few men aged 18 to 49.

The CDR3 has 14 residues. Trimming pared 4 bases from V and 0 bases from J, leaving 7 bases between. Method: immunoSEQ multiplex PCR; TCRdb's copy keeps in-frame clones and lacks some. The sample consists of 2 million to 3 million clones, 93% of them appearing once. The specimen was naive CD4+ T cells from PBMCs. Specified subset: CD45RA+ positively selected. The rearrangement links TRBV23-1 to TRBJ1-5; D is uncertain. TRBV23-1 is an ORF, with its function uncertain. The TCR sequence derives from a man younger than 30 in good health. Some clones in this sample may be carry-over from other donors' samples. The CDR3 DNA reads TGCGCCAGCAGTCGCCCGTATAGCAATCAGCCCCAGCATTTT. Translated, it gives CASSRPYSNQPQHF.